This is a list of T cell receptor beta chains from one sample in a study of vaccination and CD4 T cells after COVID-19. These receptors' targets are unknown. TCRdb reprocessed the PCR reads with MiXCR, giving one entry per CDR3 protein. The data show 9,000 to 10,000 distinct CDR3 sequences, with more than 30% seen just once and approximately 19% held by the top ten. The source material was CD4+ T cells from blood, cultured in vitro. The source is a human donor in good health. Both conserved end residues are trimmed from each CDR3. Fields, in order: V gene, J gene, CDR3 protein.

V gene: TRBV4-3
J gene: TRBJ2-1
CDR3 protein: ASSQDWGTSPYEQF

V gene: TRBV6-1
J gene: TRBJ2-1
CDR3 protein: ASSRLAPRDEQF

V gene: TRBV6-1
J gene: TRBJ1-1
CDR3 protein: ASSEQGFVINTEAF

V gene: TRBV7-9
J gene: TRBJ1-1
CDR3 protein: ASSIDGGMNTEAF

V gene: TRBV19
J gene: TRBJ2-1
CDR3 protein: ASSIISASYNEQF

V gene: TRBV7-9
J gene: TRBJ2-2
CDR3 protein: ASSPRLANTGELF

V gene: TRBV20-1
J gene: TRBJ1-1
CDR3 protein: SARAQLNTEAF

V gene: TRBV10-3
J gene: TRBJ1-2
CDR3 protein: AISEPLAAYGYT

V gene: TRBV7-2
J gene: TRBJ1-5
CDR3 protein: ASSLTGANNQPQH

V gene: TRBV7-2
J gene: TRBJ2-4
CDR3 protein: ASSLGFPNIQY